These 19 T cell receptor beta chains were sequenced from one sample in a study of cytomegalovirus exposure and HLA in healthy donors. PCR employed 60 Vbeta and 13 Jbeta primers. Assay used: immunoSEQ multiplex PCR; TCRdb lists only in-frame clones, some missing. The sample lists 130,000 to 150,000 clones, almost 80% seen once, with 6.5% to 8.5% in the top ten. Sample: PBMCs. All receptors derive from a woman in her thirties or forties in good health and CMV-seropositive.

The chain links TRBV14 to TRBJ2-1; D unclear. Germline CDR1 reads SGHDN; CDR2 reads FVKESK. V shed 5 bases and J shed 9 bases, with 23 bases lying between them. The CDR3 loop spans 16 amino acids. The CDR3, as DNA: TGTGCCAGCAGCTCCCCAGGCCCGATACCCTTCGGTGAGCAGTTCTTC. This translates into CASSSPGPIPFGEQFF.

The J gene is TRBJ2-5, the V gene TRBV30; the match to TRBD2 covers 10 bases. The V gene end was trimmed by 0 bases and the J gene end by 5 bases; junction bases not matched to a gene: 9. The CDR3 length is 16 residues. Germline CDR1 is GTSNPN and CDR2 is SVGIG (reference sequence). The CDR3 sequence is CAWSVQAGGLQETQYF. CDR3 nucleotides: TGTGCCTGGAGTGTACAAGCGGGGGGGCTCCAGGAGACCCAGTACTTC.

V usage is TRBV7-3 and J usage is TRBJ2-5; the D gene is possibly TRBD1 (6 bases). CDR3 length: 14 amino acids. Germline-derived CDR1 and CDR2 are SGHTA and FQGTGA. The germline V and J ends were trimmed by 5 bases and 4 bases, with 14 bases remaining between them. The CDR3 loop reads CASSRDIQRETQYF. The CDR3 coding sequence is TGTGCCAGCAGCCGGGACATACAAAGAGAGACCCAGTACTTC.

This clone occurred a few times. This chain uses TRBV9 with TRBJ2-1; 11 nucleotides match TRBD2. Germline-derived CDR1 and CDR2 are SGDLS and YYNGEE. This CDR3 spans 15 amino acids. Trimming cost V 3 bases and J 4 bases; bases outside gene matches: 3. CDR3 bases: TGTGCCAGCAGCGAGACTAGCGGGGCGTACAATGAGCAGTTCTTC. It is translated as CASSETSGAYNEQFF.

The rearrangement links TRBV6-1 to TRBJ2-3; 14 bases fit TRBD2. Trimming removed 2 bases from V and 13 bases from J; junction bases left unmatched: 5. Germline CDR1 reads MNHNS; CDR2 reads SASEGT. This CDR3 is built from 14 residues. CDR3 in amino acids: CASSEQTSGGEEYF. In nucleotides, the CDR3 is TGTGCCAGCAGTGAACAGACTAGCGGGGGGGAAGAGTATTTT.

This clone was counted once. This chain uses TRBV5-5 with TRBJ1-1; maybe TRBD1 (5 bases). Germline values: CDR1 SGHKS, CDR2 YYEKEE (reference sequence). Trimming left V 4 bases short and J 5 bases short, with 18 bases between. The CDR3 runs 15 residues. The CDR3 loop reads CASSAGTYGGTEAFF. CDR3 sequence (DNA): TGTGCCAGCAGCGCTGGGACTTACGGTGGGACTGAAGCTTTCTTT.

The chain employs TRBV19 and TRBJ1-5, with D perhaps TRBD1 (5 bases). Germline assignment: CDR1 LNHDA and CDR2 SQIVND (reference sequence). The CDR3 has 14 residues. The V and J ends lost 4 bases and 5 bases respectively, with 12 bases between them. CDR3 DNA: TGTGCCAGTAGTAGAATGTGGGGGGATCAGCCCCAGCATTTT. Its translation is CASSRMWGDQPQHF.

The chain couples TRBV4-2 to TRBJ2-1, with TRBD2 matching over 11 bases. The ends lost 1 base at V and 5 bases at J; junction bases unmatched: 4. The germline gives CDR1 LGHNA, CDR2 YNFKEQ. The CDR3 is made up of 16 amino acids. CDR3: CASSQAASGGNNEQFF. The CDR3 DNA follows: TGTGCCAGCAGCCAAGCGGCTAGCGGGGGGAACAATGAGCAGTTCTTC.

The chain carries TRBV5-6 and TRBJ2-3, with TRBD2 matching over 11 bases. The CDR3 is 16 residues long. V trimming: 3 bases; J trimming: 2 bases; junction bases outside the gene matches: 5. Germline V CDR1 and CDR2: SGHDT, YYEEEE. CDR3 nucleotides: TGTGCCAGCAGCTCTCGACTAGCGGGGAACACAGATACGCAGTATTTT. This codes for CASSSRLAGNTDTQYF.

The chain joins TRBV29-1 to TRBJ1-2, with 12 bases that match TRBD1. V was clipped by 6 bases and J by 7 bases; unmatched bases: 12. The germline CDR1 and CDR2 sequences are SQVTM and ANQGSEA. The CDR3 extends over 15 amino acids. DNA for the CDR3: TGCAGCGTCGCTAAGACCGGGACAGGGGGCGGTGGCTACACCTTC. It translates to CSVAKTGTGGGGYTF.

This clone was seen more than once but under ten times. This chain connects TRBV7-3 to TRBJ2-3; possibly TRBD1 for D (6 bases). This CDR3 is 14 amino acids long. Trimming took off 4 bases at V and 4 bases at J, with 12 bases between the two ends. CDR1 is SGHTA, CDR2 FQGTGA, per germline. The CDR3 is CASSSYSGADTQYF. The CDR3 DNA reads TGTGCCAGCAGCTCATATTCAGGGGCAGATACGCAGTATTTT.

J is TRBJ2-3 and V is TRBV10-3; TRBD2 agrees at 15 bases. The germline CDR1 and CDR2 sequences are ENHRY and SYGVKD. The length of the CDR3 is 17 residues. V gave up 4 bases and J gave up 4 bases; unmatched junction bases: 6. CDR3 nucleotide sequence: TGTGCCATCAGTGGGACTAGCGGGGGGGCCGGGTCAGATACGCAGTATTTT. It encodes CAISGTSGGAGSDTQYF.

In this sample, this clone turned up once. The chain joins TRBV10-3 to TRBJ1-1; D unclear. The ends were cut back, 8 bases at V and 1 base at J, with 5 bases in the middle. CDR1 and CDR2 from the germline V gene are ENHRY and SYGVKD. The CDR3 totals 11 residues. CDR3 nucleotide sequence: TGTGCCATCCGGGAGAACACTGAAGCTTTCTTT. This translates into CAIRENTEAFF.

The V and J genes are TRBV9 and TRBJ1-1; D remains ambiguous. The CDR3 covers 14 residues. Germline V CDR1 and CDR2: SGDLS, YYNGEE. The ends were cut back, 7 bases at V and 1 base at J, with 14 bases in the middle. Here the CDR3 reads CASAGETWNTEAFF. CDR3 DNA sequence: TGTGCCAGCGCCGGAGAGACCTGGAACACTGAAGCTTTCTTT.

This clone occurred once. The chain couples TRBV6-5 to TRBJ1-3; 7 positions agree with TRBD1. Germline-derived CDR1 and CDR2 are MNHEY and SVGAGI. This CDR3 is 15 amino acids long. The J segment lost 0 bases and the V segment lost 6 bases, leaving 5 bases of the junction unmatched. CDR3 sequence reads: CASSTGVNSGNTIYF. The CDR3 DNA sequence: TGTGCCAGCAGCACAGGGGTTAACTCTGGAAACACCATATATTTT.

A note on this clone: A read error may account for a junction end that differs from germline. The V and J genes are TRBV7-2 and TRBJ2-3; D possibly corresponds to TRBD2 (5 bases). In germline, CDR1 is SGHTA, CDR2 FQGNSA. The CDR3 runs 14 residues. The CDR3 spells CASGFGERTDTQYF. CDR3 nucleotides: TGTGCCAGCGGCTTCGGGGAACGCACAGATACGCAGTATTTT.

This chain joins TRBV6-5 and TRBJ2-1; TRBD1 matches at 8 bases. V lost 2 bases and J lost 1; bases outside the gene matches: 4. Germline V gene data show CDR1 as MNHEY and CDR2 as SVGAGI. This CDR3 has 16 amino acids. CDR3 protein: CASSYRQGRSYNEQFF. CDR3 DNA: TGTGCCAGCAGTTACCGACAGGGGAGATCCTACAATGAGCAGTTCTTC.

V gene TRBV7-2 combines with J gene TRBJ1-6, with D uncertain. V was pared by 5 bases and J by 10 bases, with 15 bases between. The CDR3 is 14 amino acids. Per germline, CDR1 SGHTA and CDR2 FQGNSA. CDR3 protein: CASSKRHSLSPLHF. The DNA for the CDR3 is TGTGCCAGCAGCAAGAGACACTCGTTATCACCCCTCCACTTT.

There are a few counts of this clone. V gene TRBV27 combines with J gene TRBJ2-7, with D possibly matching TRBD1 (6 bases). CDR3 size: 15 residues. CDR1 and CDR2 (germline): MNHEY, SMNVEV (reference sequence). The germline V and J ends were trimmed by 6 bases and 0 bases, with 15 bases remaining between them. The CDR3 region has the DNA TGTGCCAGCAGCTATCGCCAGGGGCACTCCTACGAGCAGTACTTC. It codes for CASSYRQGHSYEQYF.